These 30 T cell receptor beta chains originate from one sample sequenced in a study of blood T cell repertoires in COVID-19. Using immunoSEQ multiplex PCR, the repertoire was profiled, and TCRdb retains in-frame clones only, with some absent. The data contain 150,000 or so clones, around 72% of them singletons. The source material was peripheral blood. The receptors derive from a woman older than 75 with acute or convalescent COVID-19.

This sequence joins TRBV6-2 or TRBV6-3 and TRBJ1-2; 7 positions match TRBD1. The CDR3 consists of 13 residues. Germline V gene sequence: CDR1 MNHEY, CDR2 SVGEGT. The V gene end was trimmed by 5 bases and the J gene end by 7 bases; junction bases not matched to a gene: 7. The CDR3 nucleotides read TGTGCCAGCAGTCAGCTGGGACAGACTGGCTACACCTTC. As protein: CASSQLGQTGYTF.

The chain couples TRBV11-3 to TRBJ2-7; unclear D gene. V shed 5 bases and J shed 6 bases, with 11 bases lying between them. The CDR3 spans 12 residues. Germline V gives CDR1 SGHNT, CDR2 YENEEA. CDR3 coding DNA: TGTGCCAGCAGCCGCGACTCTGGCGAGCAGTACTTC. Translated: CASSRDSGEQYF.

The rearrangement uses TRBV12-3 or TRBV12-4 and TRBJ2-7; weak D call: TRBD1 (6 bases). V lost 3 bases and J lost 4, with 10 bases in between. This CDR3 region has 13 residues. The CDR3, as DNA: TGTGCCAGCAGTTTTGGGGGCGGATACGAGCAGTACTTC. As protein: CASSFGGGYEQYF.

This clone has just a few counts. This CDR3 is CASSLTGVPSPQHF. The CDR3 DNA reads as TGCGCCAGCAGTCTGACAGGCGTTCCTTCGCCCCAGCATTTT. The chain carries TRBV5-1 and TRBJ1-5; TRBD1 is a possible D gene (6 bases). V was shortened by 5 bases and J by 9 bases, with 18 bases between the two germline ends. The V gene's germline CDR1 is SGHRS and CDR2 YFSETQ. The CDR3 runs to 14 residues.

The V call is TRBV5-4, the J call TRBJ1-2; D unresolved. Looked up from germline, CDR1 is SGHNT and CDR2 is YYREEE (reference sequence). V was shortened by 0 bases and J by 1 base, with 7 bases between the two germline ends. The CDR3 loop spans 14 amino acids. CDR3 sequence reads: CASSLGLHNYGYTF. The CDR3 DNA follows: TGTGCCAGCAGCTTGGGACTGCATAACTATGGCTACACCTTC. Full variable domain (remainder filled in from reference TRBV5-4 and TRBJ1-2): ETGVTQSPTHLIKTRGQQVTLRCSSQSGHNTVSWYQQALGQGPQFIFQYYREEENGRGNFPPRFSGLQFPNYSSELNVNALELDDSALYLCASSLGLHNYGYTFGSGTRLTVV.

This clone was counted only a few times. The chain uses TRBV6-5 and TRBJ1-4, with 9 bases identical to TRBD1. Germline loops: CDR1 MNHEY, CDR2 SVGAGI. The junction had 6 bases not matched to a gene; V was cut back by 5 bases and J by 8 bases. CDR3 length: 14 residues. The CDR3 is CASSRTGEREKLFF. CDR3 nucleotides: TGTGCCAGCAGTCGGACAGGGGAACGAGAAAAACTGTTTTTT.

The rearrangement uses TRBV6-5 and TRBJ1-1; D unresolved. CDR3 length: 13 amino acids. Trimming took off 6 bases at V and 5 bases at J, with 13 bases between the two ends. CDR1 and CDR2 (germline): MNHEY, SVGAGI. The CDR3 DNA reads TGTGCCAGCAGCTCCAGCCGGGGTACTGAAGCTTTCTTT. It specifies CASSSSRGTEAFF.

J is TRBJ2-5 and V is TRBV25-1; TRBD1 might be the D (6 bases). V gave up 1 base and J gave up 3 bases, with 9 bases separating them. The CDR3 length is 14 residues. Germline-derived CDR1 and CDR2 are MGHDK and SYGVNS. The chain's CDR3 is CASSEFRDKETQYF. The CDR3 DNA reads TGTGCCAGCAGTGAATTCCGGGACAAAGAGACCCAGTACTTC.

The rearrangement uses TRBV5-1 and TRBJ2-1, with D possibly TRBD2 on 6 matching bases. The V end was cut by 4 bases, the J end by 7 bases, with 15 bases between. The CDR3 is made up of 14 amino acids. Germline V gene lookup returns CDR1 SGHRS and CDR2 YFSETQ. The CDR3 DNA sequence: TGCGCCAGCAGCCCGGGACTTGGGGCGAATGAGCAGTTCTTC. Protein sequence: CASSPGLGANEQFF.

The rearrangement uses TRBV4-1 and TRBJ2-1; unclear D gene. Germline CDR1 and CDR2: MGHRA and YSYEKL. V was pared by 0 bases and J by 5 bases, with 14 bases between. The CDR3 spans 16 residues. CDR3 protein: CASSQEQLLGNNEQFF. The DNA of the CDR3 is TGCGCCAGCAGCCAAGAACAACTACTCGGAAACAATGAGCAGTTCTTC.

The J gene is TRBJ2-5, the V gene TRBV23-1; 11 bases are shared with TRBD2. TRBV23-1 qualifies as an ORF whose function is uncertain. The J segment lost 2 bases and the V segment lost 9 bases, leaving 5 bases of the junction unmatched. The CDR3 has 14 residues. The CDR3 is CASKRLAGQETQYF. The CDR3 DNA is TGCGCCAGTAAGAGACTAGCGGGACAAGAGACCCAGTACTTC.

This clone was found once. The rearrangement joins TRBV3-1 (or the pseudogene TRBV3-2) to TRBJ1-5; 8 bases agree with TRBD1. CDR1 and CDR2 from the germline V gene are LGHDT and YNNKEL (reference sequence). This CDR3 contains 15 residues. V dropped 2 bases and J dropped 5; count of bases not matched to a gene: 5. The CDR3 bases are TGTGCCAGCAGCCAAATGGGGACAGGTCATCAGCCCCAGCATTTT. This sequence encodes CASSQMGTGHQPQHF.

The V call is TRBV9, the J call TRBJ2-3; 7 bases map to TRBD2. V dropped 4 bases and J dropped 8; count of bases not matched to a gene: 13. This CDR3 is 15 amino acids long. Germline CDR1 is SGDLS and CDR2 is YYNGEE. This CDR3 reads CASSLYSGHLGTQYF. CDR3 nucleotides: TGTGCCAGCAGCCTCTATAGCGGGCACCTGGGTACGCAGTATTTT.

This chain links TRBV7-9 with TRBJ2-2; 7 bases fit TRBD2. Trimming took 3 bases from V and 1 from J; bases not matched to a gene: 5. This CDR3 spans 16 amino acids. Germline lookup yields CDR1 SEHNR and CDR2 FQNEAQ (reference sequence). Here the CDR3 reads CASSLIPSGNTGELFF. CDR3 DNA: TGTGCCAGCAGCTTGATCCCTAGCGGGAACACCGGGGAGCTGTTTTTT.

This sequence joins TRBV16 and TRBJ2-7; D is undetermined. In germline, CDR1 is KGHSY, CDR2 FQNENV. The V gene lost 4 bases and the J gene lost 4 bases, with 14 bases spanning the gap. CDR3 length: 14 residues. CDR3 amino acids: CASSRSPARYEQYF. The DNA of the CDR3 is TGTGCCAGCAGCCGATCCCCTGCCAGGTACGAGCAGTACTTC. Complete variable domain (other parts from reference TRBV16 and TRBJ2-7): GEEVAQTPKHLVRGEGQKAKLYCAPIKGHSYVFWYQQVLKNEFKFLISFQNENVFDETGMPKERFSAKCLPNSPCSLEIQATKLEDSAVYFCASSRSPARYEQYFGPGTRLTVT.

The gene calls are TRBV7-2 and TRBJ2-7; 11 bases are shared with TRBD2. With V trimmed by 5 bases and J by 3 bases, 9 bases remained unmatched. This CDR3 contains 16 residues. Germline CDR1 SGHTA, CDR2 FQGNSA. CDR3 region: CASSAISGLADYEQYF. The CDR3 DNA follows: TGTGCCAGCAGCGCAATCTCGGGACTAGCGGACTACGAGCAGTACTTC.

The CDR3 reads CASRRAGDVNEQFF. In DNA, the CDR3 is TGTGCCAGTAGGCGAGCGGGGGACGTCAATGAGCAGTTCTTC. The rearrangement joins TRBV19 to TRBJ2-1; 8 nucleotides match TRBD2. The V and J ends lost 6 bases and 6 bases, in that order; junction bases with no gene match: 7. The CDR3 contains 14 residues. From germline, CDR1 is LNHDA and CDR2 SQIVND (reference sequence).

This chain links TRBV18 with TRBJ2-7; the match to TRBD1 covers 10 bases. This CDR3 has 17 amino acids. CDR1 is KGHSH, CDR2 LQKENI, per germline. J lost 5 bases, V lost 1 base, and 11 bases had no gene match. CDR3 amino acids: CASSPRGSGTGANEQYF. The CDR3 DNA follows: TGTGCCAGCTCACCACGTGGTTCCGGGACAGGGGCCAACGAGCAGTACTTC. The variable domain in full, with the rest retrieved from reference TRBV18 and TRBJ2-7, is NAGVMQNPRHLVRRRGQEARLRCSPMKGHSHVYWYRQLPEEGLKFMVYLQKENIIDESGMPKERFSAEFPKEGPSILRIQQVVRGDSAAYFCASSPRGSGTGANEQYFGPGTRLTVT.

This clone was seen a handful of times. The rearrangement joins TRBV7-9 to TRBJ2-7; D is perhaps TRBD2 (6 bases). V was cut by 4 bases and J by 3 bases, with 10 bases left in between. CDR3 length equals 13 residues. Germline V gene lookup returns CDR1 SEHNR and CDR2 FQNEAQ (reference sequence). The CDR3 DNA reads TGTGCCAGCAGCTCCGGGAGAGGCTACGAGCAGTACTTC. Protein: CASSSGRGYEQYF.

The rearrangement links TRBV11-3 to TRBJ2-3; 7 nucleotides agree with TRBD2. Germline V CDR1 and CDR2: SGHNT, YENEEA. The CDR3 sequence is 18 residues long. The V segment lost 1 base and the J segment 2 bases; nucleotides outside the gene matches: 12. CDR3 region: CASSLGLSAGVVTDTQYF. The CDR3 DNA follows: TGTGCCAGCAGCTTAGGTCTGTCGGCGGGAGTGGTCACAGATACGCAGTATTTT.

There are a few counts of this clone. Within the sample, other DNA sequences also encode this same CDR3. The genes are TRBV28 and TRBJ1-2; D perhaps matches TRBD1 (6 bases). Germline lookup yields CDR1 MDHEN and CDR2 SYDVKM. The V gene lost 2 bases and the J gene lost 2 bases, with 6 bases spanning the gap. This CDR3 spans 13 amino acids. The CDR3 loop is CASSLGQNYGYTF. In DNA form, the CDR3 reads TGTGCCAGCAGTTTAGGACAGAACTATGGCTACACCTTC.

J is TRBJ2-2 and V is TRBV28; 9 bases match TRBD1. This CDR3 has 16 residues. J was trimmed by 8 bases and V by 4 bases; bases with no gene match: 11. Germline loops: CDR1 MDHEN, CDR2 SYDVKM. CDR3 nucleotides: TGTGCCAGCAGTTCCCAAGGACAGGGGCGTTCTGGGGAGCTGTTTTTT. Its protein is CASSSQGQGRSGELFF.

The CDR3 DNA reads as TGTGCCAGCATAGACGAGGCGAACACCGGGGAGCTGTTTTTT. Translation: CASIDEANTGELFF. The chain employs TRBV28 and TRBJ2-2; D not resolved. This CDR3 has 14 amino acids. CDR1 and CDR2 (germline): MDHEN, SYDVKM. Trimming took off 7 bases at V and 0 bases at J, with 9 bases between the two ends. The full variable domain, completed using reference TRBV28 and TRBJ2-2, is DVKVTQSSRYLVKRTGEKVFLECVQDMDHENMFWYRQDPGLGLRLIYFSYDVKMKEKGDIPEGYSVSREKKERFSLILESASTNQTSMYLCASIDEANTGELFFGEGSRLTVL.

In this sample, this clone turned up many times. This chain connects TRBV12-3 or TRBV12-4 to TRBJ1-2; 7 bases line up with TRBD1. The CDR3 length is 13 residues. V gave up 6 bases and J gave up 4 bases; unmatched junction bases: 5. This chain's CDR3 is CASSYRGPYGYTF. CDR3 in DNA: TGTGCCAGCAGCTACAGGGGCCCCTATGGCTACACCTTC.

This chain links TRBV19 with TRBJ1-2; D is possibly TRBD1 (6 bases). V was cut by 7 bases and J by 7 bases, with 22 bases left in between. The CDR3 sequence is 15 residues long. Per germline, CDR1 LNHDA and CDR2 SQIVND (reference sequence). The CDR3 spells CASKFLRGRGTGYTF. Here the CDR3 DNA reads TGTGCCAGTAAATTTCTCAGGGGCCGAGGCACTGGCTACACCTTC.

This clone has ten or more counts. V and J are TRBV7-9 and TRBJ2-5, with a weak D call TRBD2 (6 bases). There are 19 residues in the CDR3. V was pared by 5 bases and J by 2 bases, with 27 bases between. Germline V lookup: CDR1 SEHNR, CDR2 FQNEAQ (reference sequence). The CDR3 nucleotides are TGTGCCAGCAGCCTTAATACTAGGGACTCCACCGGGTTTCAAGAGACCCAGTACTTC. It is translated as CASSLNTRDSTGFQETQYF.

The genes are TRBV4-2 and TRBJ1-6, with TRBD1 as a possible D gene (6 bases). This CDR3 is built from 14 residues. Deletions cut 5 bases from V and 4 bases from J, with 9 bases between. Looked up from germline, CDR1 is LGHNA and CDR2 is YNFKEQ. The CDR3 nucleotides read TGTGCCAGCAGCGAGGGGGGGTATAATTCACCCCTCCACTTT. Its translation: CASSEGGYNSPLHF.

In its sample, this clone was seen many times. V usage is TRBV27 and J usage is TRBJ2-7; weak D call: TRBD1 (6 bases). With 0 bases removed from V and 6 bases from J, the gap between germline ends came to 12 bases. CDR1 is MNHEY, CDR2 SMNVEV, per germline (reference sequence). This CDR3 contains 14 residues. CDR3 DNA: TGTGCCAGCAGTTTATCGCAGGGGCTCGGCGAGCAGTACTTC. Translating it yields CASSLSQGLGEQYF.

The genes are TRBV28 and TRBJ1-2, with D uncertain. V lost 3 bases to trimming and J lost 2 bases, with 10 bases between them. The CDR3 is 14 residues long. Germline V gene sequence: CDR1 MDHEN, CDR2 SYDVKM. The CDR3 sequence is CASSLEQPNYGYTF. CDR3 nucleotide sequence: TGTGCCAGCAGTTTGGAACAGCCAAACTATGGCTACACCTTC.

About this clone: Other DNA sequences in the sample encode the same CDR3. The chain combines TRBV19 with TRBJ1-2; D possibly corresponds to TRBD1 (5 bases). The germline V and J ends were trimmed by 4 bases and 4 bases, with 10 bases remaining between them. Per germline, CDR1 LNHDA and CDR2 SQIVND (reference sequence). The CDR3 runs to 13 residues. The CDR3 is CASSTRDSYGYTF. CDR3 in DNA: TGTGCCAGTAGTACTCGCGACAGCTATGGCTACACCTTC. Combining the CDR3 with reference TRBV19 and TRBJ1-2 gives the whole variable domain DGGITQSPKYLFRKEGQNVTLSCEQNLNHDAMYWYRQDPGQGLRLIYYSQIVNDFQKGDIAEGYSVSREKKESFPLTVTSAQKNPTAFYLCASSTRDSYGYTFGSGTRLTVV.